The entry that follows covers one T cell receptor (beta chain) sequence. CDR3 length equals 13 residues. Germline V gene data show CDR1 as LGHNA and CDR2 as YNFKEQ. Trimming shortened V by 1 base and J by 3 bases, and 7 bases separated the two germline ends. This specimen belongs to a study of T cell responses to AZD1222 COVID-19 vaccine. Some clones are missing from TCRdb's copy, which holds only in-frame ones; the method was immunoSEQ multiplex PCR. The repertoire holds approximately 120,000 clones, approximately 90% seen once, with roughly 18% in the top ten. The sequencing used peripheral blood, collected on day 0 of AZD1222 vaccination. This clonotype originated in an adult in good health. This chain links TRBV4-2 with TRBJ2-7; D uncertain. In DNA, the CDR3 is TGTGCCAGCAGCCAAGCCCCAGGCTACGAGCAGTACTTC. It is translated as CASSQAPGYEQYF.